The next 2 T cell receptor beta chains were all read from a single sample in a study of shared T cell receptors in the human thymus. The data were produced by immunoSEQ multiplex PCR, yet TCRdb's version contains in-frame clones alone and is incomplete. The repertoire holds over 450,000 clones, with about four fifths as singletons. The sample was also reused in another study, on human thymus T cells.

The specimen sequenced was thymocytes. These TCRs come from a boy under two years old with a congenital heart defect.

This clone was counted once. The chain is built from TRBV13 and TRBJ2-5, with 10 nucleotides matching TRBD2. V shed 5 bases and J 1 base; nucleotides not matched to a gene: 13. This CDR3 is built from 18 residues. Germline lookup yields CDR1 PRHDT and CDR2 FYEKMQ (reference sequence). CDR3 DNA: TGTGCCAGCAGCCTACCAACTTTGAGCGGGAGGGGCCAAGAGACCCAGTACTTC. As protein: CASSLPTLSGRGQETQYF.

This sequence joins TRBV27 and TRBJ1-1, with no clear D. This CDR3 is 16 amino acids long. The V gene lost 3 bases and the J gene lost 5 bases, with 19 bases spanning the gap. CDR1 is MNHEY and CDR2 is SMNVEV in the germline V gene (reference sequence). Here the CDR3 DNA reads TGTGCCAGCAGTTTCGTACGGGGAAGGGCCAAAACTGAAGCTTTCTTT. Its translation is CASSFVRGRAKTEAFF.